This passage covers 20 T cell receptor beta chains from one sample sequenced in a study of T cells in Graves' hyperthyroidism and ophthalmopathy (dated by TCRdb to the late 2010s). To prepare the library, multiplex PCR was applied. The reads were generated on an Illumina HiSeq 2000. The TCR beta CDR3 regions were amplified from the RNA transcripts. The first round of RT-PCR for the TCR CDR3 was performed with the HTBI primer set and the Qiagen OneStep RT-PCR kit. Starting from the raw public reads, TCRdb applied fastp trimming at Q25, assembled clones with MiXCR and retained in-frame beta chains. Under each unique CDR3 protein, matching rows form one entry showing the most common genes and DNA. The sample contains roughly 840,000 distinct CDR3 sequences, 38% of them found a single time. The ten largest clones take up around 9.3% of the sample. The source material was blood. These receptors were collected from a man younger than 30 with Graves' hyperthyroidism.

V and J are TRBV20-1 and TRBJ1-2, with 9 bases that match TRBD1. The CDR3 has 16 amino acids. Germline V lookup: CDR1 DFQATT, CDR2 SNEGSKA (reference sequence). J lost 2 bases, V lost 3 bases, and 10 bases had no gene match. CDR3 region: CSASRPGTGMNYGYTF. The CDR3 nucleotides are TGCAGTGCTAGCCGACCCGGGACAGGGATGAACTATGGCTACACCTTC.

CDR3 nucleotide sequence: TGCGCCAGCAGCCAACAAGGGCCCTACGAGCAGTACTTC. It is translated as CASSQQGPYEQYF. The chain links TRBV4-3 to TRBJ2-7; D is undetermined. Between the trimmed V and J ends, which lost 2 bases and 2 bases, there was a span of 7 bases. Per the germline V gene, CDR1 is LGHNA and CDR2 is YSLEER. The CDR3 loop spans 13 amino acids.

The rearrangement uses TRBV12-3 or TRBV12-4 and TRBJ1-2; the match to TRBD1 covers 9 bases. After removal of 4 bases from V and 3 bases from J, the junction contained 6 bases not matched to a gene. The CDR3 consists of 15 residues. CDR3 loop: CASSWTGAAYYGYTF. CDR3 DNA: TGTGCCAGCAGTTGGACAGGGGCTGCTTACTATGGCTACACCTTC.

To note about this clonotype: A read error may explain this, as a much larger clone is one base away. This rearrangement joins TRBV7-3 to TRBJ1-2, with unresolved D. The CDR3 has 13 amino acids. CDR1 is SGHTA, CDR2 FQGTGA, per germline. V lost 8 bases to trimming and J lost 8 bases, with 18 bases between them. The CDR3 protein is CASGAGKGVGYTF. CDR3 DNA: TGTGCCAGCGGCGCCGGGAAAGGAGTCGGCTACACCTTC.

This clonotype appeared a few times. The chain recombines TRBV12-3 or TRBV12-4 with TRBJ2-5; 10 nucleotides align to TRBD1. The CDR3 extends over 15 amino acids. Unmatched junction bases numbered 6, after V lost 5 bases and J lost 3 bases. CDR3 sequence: CASSGGGTGEETQYF. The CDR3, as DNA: TGTGCCAGCAGTGGCGGCGGGACAGGGGAAGAGACCCAGTACTTC.

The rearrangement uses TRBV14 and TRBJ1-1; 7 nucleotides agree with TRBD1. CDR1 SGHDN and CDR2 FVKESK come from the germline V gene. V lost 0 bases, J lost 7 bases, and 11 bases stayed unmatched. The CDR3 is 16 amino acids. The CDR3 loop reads CASSQEPPYRGSEAFF. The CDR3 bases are TGTGCCAGCAGCCAAGAACCCCCTTACAGGGGTAGTGAAGCTTTCTTT.

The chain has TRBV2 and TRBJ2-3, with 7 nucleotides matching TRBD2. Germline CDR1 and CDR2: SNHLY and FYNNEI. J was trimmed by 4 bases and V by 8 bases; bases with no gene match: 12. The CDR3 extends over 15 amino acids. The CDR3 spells CASLAPAGVADTQYF. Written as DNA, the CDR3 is TGTGCCAGCCTTGCCCCTGCGGGGGTTGCAGATACGCAGTATTTT.

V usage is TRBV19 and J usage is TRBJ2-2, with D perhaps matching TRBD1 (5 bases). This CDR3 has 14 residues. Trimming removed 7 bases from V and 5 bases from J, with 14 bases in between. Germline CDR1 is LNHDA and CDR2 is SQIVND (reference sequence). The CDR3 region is CASKPEAGTGELFF. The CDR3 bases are TGTGCCAGTAAACCTGAGGCAGGGACCGGGGAGCTGTTTTTT. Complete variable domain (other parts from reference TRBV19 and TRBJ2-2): DGGITQSPKYLFRKEGQNVTLSCEQNLNHDAMYWYRQDPGQGLRLIYYSQIVNDFQKGDIAEGYSVSREKKESFPLTVTSAQKNPTAFYLCASKPEAGTGELFFGEGSRLTVL.

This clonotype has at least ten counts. CDR3 nucleotides: TGTGCCATCCCTGAGGGGCAGGGTGGGGCCAACGTCCTGACTTTC. It codes for CAIPEGQGGANVLTF. V is TRBV10-3 and J is TRBJ2-6; D is tentatively TRBD1 or TRBD2 (5 bases each). Trimming removed 8 bases from V and 3 bases from J, with 14 bases in between. Germline V gene lookup returns CDR1 ENHRY and CDR2 SYGVKD. The CDR3 covers 15 residues.

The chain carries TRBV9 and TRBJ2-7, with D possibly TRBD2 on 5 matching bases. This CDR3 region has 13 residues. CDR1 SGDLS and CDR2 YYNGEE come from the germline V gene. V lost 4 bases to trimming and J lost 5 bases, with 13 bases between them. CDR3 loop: CASSTGLTNEQYF. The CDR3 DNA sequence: TGTGCCAGCAGCACTGGACTCACTAACGAGCAGTACTTC.

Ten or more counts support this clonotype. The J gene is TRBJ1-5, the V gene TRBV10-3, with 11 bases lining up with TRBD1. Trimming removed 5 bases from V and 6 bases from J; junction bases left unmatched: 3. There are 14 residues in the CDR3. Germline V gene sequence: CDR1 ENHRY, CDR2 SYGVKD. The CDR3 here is CAISPDRGLQPQHF. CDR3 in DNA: TGTGCCATCAGTCCGGACAGGGGGCTTCAGCCCCAGCATTTT.

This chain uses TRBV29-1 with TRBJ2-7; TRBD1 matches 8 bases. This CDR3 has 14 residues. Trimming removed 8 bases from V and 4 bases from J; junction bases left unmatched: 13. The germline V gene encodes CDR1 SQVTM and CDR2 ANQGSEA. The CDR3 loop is CSQEQGGLTYEQYF. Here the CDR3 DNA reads TGCAGCCAAGAACAGGGGGGCTTAACTTACGAGCAGTACTTC.

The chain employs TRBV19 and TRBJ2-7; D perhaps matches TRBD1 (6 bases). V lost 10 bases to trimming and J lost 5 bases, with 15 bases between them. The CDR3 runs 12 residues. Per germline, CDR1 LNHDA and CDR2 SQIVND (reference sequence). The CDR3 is CATRGPGDEQYF. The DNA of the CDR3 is TGTGCCACCAGGGGTCCCGGGGACGAGCAGTACTTC.

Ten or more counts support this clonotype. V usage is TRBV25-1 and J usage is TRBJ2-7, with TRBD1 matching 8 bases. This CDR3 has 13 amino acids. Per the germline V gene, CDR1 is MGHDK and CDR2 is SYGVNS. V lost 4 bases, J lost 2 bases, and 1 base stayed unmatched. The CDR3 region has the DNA TGTGCCAGCAGTGGGGACAGGACCTACGAGCAGTACTTC. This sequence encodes CASSGDRTYEQYF.

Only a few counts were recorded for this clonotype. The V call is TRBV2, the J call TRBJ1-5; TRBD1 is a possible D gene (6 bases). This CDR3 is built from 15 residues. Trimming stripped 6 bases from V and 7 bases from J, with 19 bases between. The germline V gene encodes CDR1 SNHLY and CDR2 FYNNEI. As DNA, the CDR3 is TGTGCCAGCAGCCCCGTAAGGGGGGGCGCCCAGCCCCAGCATTTT. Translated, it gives CASSPVRGGAQPQHF.

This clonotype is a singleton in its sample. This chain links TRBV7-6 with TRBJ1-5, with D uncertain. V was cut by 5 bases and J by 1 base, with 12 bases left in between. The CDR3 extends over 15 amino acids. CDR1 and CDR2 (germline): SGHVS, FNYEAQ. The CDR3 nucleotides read TGTGCCAGCAGCCAAGATCTCACCAGCAATCAGCCCCAGCATTTT. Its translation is CASSQDLTSNQPQHF.

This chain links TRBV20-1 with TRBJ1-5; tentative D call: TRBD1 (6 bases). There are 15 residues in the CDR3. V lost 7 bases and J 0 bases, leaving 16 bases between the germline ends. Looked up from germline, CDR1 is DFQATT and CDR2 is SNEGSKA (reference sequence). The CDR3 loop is CSVTGHINSNQPQHF. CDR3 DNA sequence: TGCAGTGTCACGGGACACATCAATAGCAATCAGCCCCAGCATTTT.

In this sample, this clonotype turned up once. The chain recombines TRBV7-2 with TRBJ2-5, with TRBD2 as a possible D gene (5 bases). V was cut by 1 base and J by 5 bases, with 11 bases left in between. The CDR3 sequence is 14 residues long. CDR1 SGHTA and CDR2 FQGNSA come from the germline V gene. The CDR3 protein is CASSLDGGWETQYF. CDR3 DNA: TGTGCCAGCAGCTTAGATGGAGGTTGGGAGACCCAGTACTTC.

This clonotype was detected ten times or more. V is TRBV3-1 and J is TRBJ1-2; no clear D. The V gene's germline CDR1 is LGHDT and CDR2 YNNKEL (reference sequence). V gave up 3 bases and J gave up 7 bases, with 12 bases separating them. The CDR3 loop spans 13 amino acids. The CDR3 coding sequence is TGTGCCAGCAGCCATGGGCCAGGCGCTGGCTACACCTTC. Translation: CASSHGPGAGYTF.

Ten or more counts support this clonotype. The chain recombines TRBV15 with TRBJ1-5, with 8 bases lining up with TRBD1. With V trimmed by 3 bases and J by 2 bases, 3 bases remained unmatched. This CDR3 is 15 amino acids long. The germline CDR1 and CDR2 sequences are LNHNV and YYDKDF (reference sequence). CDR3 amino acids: CATSRSGQGNQPQHF. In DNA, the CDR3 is TGTGCCACCAGCAGGTCGGGACAGGGCAATCAGCCCCAGCATTTT.